The rows below give T cell receptor beta chains drawn from one sample of a study of blood T cell repertoires in COVID-19. Repertoires were generated with immunoSEQ multiplex PCR, while TCRdb's copy carries only in-frame clones and drops some. The table includes fewer than 400,000 clones, approximately 85% detected once. The material sequenced was PBMCs or T cells enriched from blood (not recorded which). These receptors came from a man aged 25 to 40 who had recovered from COVID-19. The CDR3 runs from the conserved cysteine through the conserved F or W. Each record gives: clone size, J gene, V gene, D gene, CDR3 DNA, CDR3 protein. The D gene is left open where the match is weak. Clone size appears in some rows only: once, few, many, or a class for an expanded clone.

NA TRBJ1-6 TRBV3-1/TRBV3-2 TRBD1 TGTGCCAGCAGCAGGGACAGGGATAATAATTCACCCCTCCACTTT CASSRDRDNNSPLHF
NA TRBJ2-5 TRBV5-1 NA TGCGCCAGCAGCATAGGACGGGGAGAGACCCAGTACTTC CASSIGRGETQYF
NA TRBJ1-5 TRBV6-5 TRBD1 TGTGCCAGCAGCGTTACAGGGGAGGGCAATCAGCCCCAGCATTTT CASSVTGEGNQPQHF
NA TRBJ2-1 TRBV14 TRBD2 TGTGCCAGCAGCCAAGGCGGGTTTACTAGCGGGGGCACGCCCTACAATGAGCAGTTCTTC CASSQGGFTSGGTPYNEQFF
NA TRBJ2-1 TRBV11-2 TRBD2 TGTGCCAGCAGCTTAGTATCAACGAGCGGGAACAATGAGCAGTTCTTC CASSLVSTSGNNEQFF
NA TRBJ1-1 TRBV12-3/TRBV12-4 NA TGTGCCAGCAGTCCTTACCCAGGAACTGAAGCTTTCTTT CASSPYPGTEAFF
NA TRBJ1-2 TRBV30 NA TGTGCCTGGAGTCCCGGGAACTATGGCTACACCTTC CAWSPGNYGYTF
once TRBJ2-4 TRBV14 TRBD2 TGTGCCAGCAGCCAAGATCATAGGCTAGCGGGTTTAGCCAAAAACATTCAGTACTTC CASSQDHRLAGLAKNIQYF
NA TRBJ1-1 TRBV7-9 NA TGTGCCAGCCGTGATATTCAGGCGAACACTGAAGCTTTCTTT CASRDIQANTEAFF
once TRBJ1-2 TRBV25-1 TRBD1 TGTGCCAGCAGGAGGGGACAGAACTATGGCTACACCTTC CASRRGQNYGYTF
NA TRBJ1-1 TRBV7-3 TRBD1 TGTGCCAGCAGCTTTCGAGGGGGCATAGGGGACACTGAAGCTTTCTTT CASSFRGGIGDTEAFF
NA TRBJ1-3 TRBV5-1 TRBD1 TGCGCCAGCAGCACGCTGACAGGGGGTACCTCTGGAAACACCATATATTTT CASSTLTGGTSGNTIYF
NA TRBJ2-3 TRBV6-6 TRBD2 TGTGCCAGCAGTCTCAAGGGGTATCTAGCGGTGATGGATACGCAGTATTTT CASSLKGYLAVMDTQYF
NA TRBJ1-5 TRBV27 NA TGTGCCAGCAGCCCCGGGCCAGGGTATCATCAGCCCCAGCATTTT CASSPGPGYHQPQHF
many TRBJ1-2 TRBV2 TRBD1 TGTGCCAGCAGTGTGGGACAGGGCGGTGACTATGGCTACACCTTC CASSVGQGGDYGYTF
once TRBJ2-7 TRBV6-2/TRBV6-3 NA TGTGCCAGCAGTTCGGGAGTCCGCTACGAGCAGTACTTC CASSSGVRYEQYF
NA TRBJ2-3 TRBV19 NA TGTGCCAGTAGCGATACAGCCTCAGATACGCAGTATTTT CASSDTASDTQYF
NA TRBJ1-5 TRBV18 TRBD1 TGTGCCAGCTCACCACAGGGGGCAGGTAGCAATCAGCCCCAGCATTTT CASSPQGAGSNQPQHF
NA TRBJ2-5 TRBV2 TRBD1 TGTGCCAGCAGTTGGGACAGGGGTGGCGATGAGACCCAGTACTTC CASSWDRGGDETQYF
NA TRBJ2-3 TRBV4-3 NA TGCGCCAGCAGCCAAGAGGGGGGGCAGGGAGATACGCAGTATTTT CASSQEGGQGDTQYF
NA TRBJ2-1 TRBV7-6 NA TGTGCCAGCAGCTTAGATTCAACGGGGGTGTTCTTC CASSLDSTGVFF
NA TRBJ2-3 TRBV5-5 TRBD2 TGTGCCAGCAGCTTGGGACTAGCGGGGTACGGAGATACGCAGTATTTT CASSLGLAGYGDTQYF
NA TRBJ1-2 TRBV19 NA TGTGCCAGTAGTATGCGTCCTTATGGCTACACCTTC CASSMRPYGYTF
NA TRBJ1-2 TRBV19 TRBD1 TGTGCCAGTATGAGCACGAACCTACAGGGGGGGTCCAGCGTCTATGGCTACACCTTC CASMSTNLQGGSSVYGYTF
NA TRBJ1-2 TRBV13 NA TGTGCCAGCAGCTTAGGACCAGGGAGGACGGGGGGCTACACCTTC CASSLGPGRTGGYTF
NA TRBJ2-7 TRBV6-5 TRBD1 TGTGCCAGCAGTCCAGGGGGCTACGAGCAGTACTTC CASSPGGYEQYF
NA TRBJ2-5 TRBV6-2/TRBV6-3 TRBD1 TGTGCCAGCAGCCGGGACAGGCAAGAGACCCAGTACTTC CASSRDRQETQYF
few TRBJ1-4 TRBV11-2 NA TGTGCCAGCAGCTTAGGGAGGGTCCAGGGATCAAGAGAAAAACTGTTTTTT CASSLGRVQGSREKLFF
NA TRBJ2-3 TRBV2 TRBD2 TGTGCCAGCACCCTCGGGGCGGGGGTCTCCACAGATACGCAGTATTTT CASTLGAGVSTDTQYF
few TRBJ2-1 TRBV6-5 TRBD1 TGTGCCAGCAGTTGGACAGGGAGCGGTAATGAGCAGTTCTTC CASSWTGSGNEQFF
NA TRBJ1-4 TRBV9 TRBD1 TGTGCCAGCAGCTGGGGGACAGTAGATGAAAAACTGTTTTTT CASSWGTVDEKLFF
NA TRBJ1-2 TRBV20-1 NA TGCAGTGCTAGTGGGGAGGAGGATGGCTACACCTTC CSASGEEDGYTF
NA TRBJ2-3 TRBV3-1/TRBV3-2 NA TGTGCCAGCAGCCATTCGGGGACAGATACGCAGTATTTT CASSHSGTDTQYF
NA TRBJ1-1 TRBV6-5 TRBD1 TGTGCCAGCAGTCCTGGACAGGCTGAAGCTTTCTTT CASSPGQAEAFF
NA TRBJ2-7 TRBV19 NA TGTGCCAGTAGTATAGTATTAGCTCCCCCCTACGAGCAGTACTTC CASSIVLAPPYEQYF
NA TRBJ1-1 TRBV6-2/TRBV6-3 NA TGTGCCAGCAGTTATCGGCAGGGCGCGGCTTTCTTT CASSYRQGAAFF
once TRBJ2-7 TRBV2 TRBD1 TGTGCCAGCAGTGAGGGACAGGGGTTGAGGGAGCAGTACTTC CASSEGQGLREQYF
NA TRBJ2-7 TRBV7-9 NA TGTGCCAGCAGCTCGACACAGGGGGGGCTTGAGTCCTACGAGCAGTACTTC CASSSTQGGLESYEQYF
NA TRBJ1-3 TRBV29-1 NA TGCAGCGTGGAAAGGGGGAGAGGGGGAAACACCATATATTTT CSVERGRGGNTIYF
NA TRBJ1-2 TRBV14 TRBD1 TGTGCCAGCAGCCATTTACCGGGACAGGGTAACTATGGCTACACCTTC CASSHLPGQGNYGYTF
NA TRBJ1-4 TRBV5-4 TRBD1 TGTGCCAGCAGCCGCCCTCGGGACAGTGGAGGTGAAAAACTGTTTTTT CASSRPRDSGGEKLFF
NA TRBJ1-1 TRBV7-9 TRBD1 TGTGCCAGCAGCCCGGACAGGGGGGCGAACACTGAAGCTTTCTTT CASSPDRGANTEAFF
NA TRBJ1-2 TRBV13 TRBD1 TGTGCCAGCAGCTCGGGCACAGGGGGGAGCCTCTATGGCTACACCTTC CASSSGTGGSLYGYTF
NA TRBJ1-4 TRBV18 TRBD1 TGTGCCAGCTCCCGCCTGACAGGGGGTAATGAAAAACTGTTTTTT CASSRLTGGNEKLFF
NA TRBJ2-7 TRBV19 NA TGTGCCAGTAGTAAAGAGGGGGGGGCCGGGAGCGAGCAGTACTTC CASSKEGGAGSEQYF
few TRBJ1-2 TRBV27 NA TGTGCCAGCAGTTTAAGGGGTGCCGATGGCTACACCTTC CASSLRGADGYTF
NA TRBJ1-6 TRBV18 TRBD1 TGTGCCAGCTCACCAGCTGGGACAGGGAATAATTCACCCCTCCACTTT CASSPAGTGNNSPLHF
NA TRBJ2-5 TRBV19 NA TGTGCCAGTAGTACTGGCAGGGCCTCTCAAGAGACCCAGTACTTC CASSTGRASQETQYF
NA TRBJ2-7 TRBV4-3 NA TGCGCCAGCAGCCAAGATTTAACAGCCTTAAGCTCCTACGAGCAGTACTTC CASSQDLTALSSYEQYF
NA TRBJ1-2 TRBV5-4 NA TGTGCCAGCAAAATAGACCAGGGGAGTTATGGCTACACCTTC CASKIDQGSYGYTF
NA TRBJ1-1 TRBV4-3 NA TGCGCCAGCAGTCAAGACGGAGCCAGGGCGGCGAACACTGAAGCTTTCTTT CASSQDGARAANTEAFF
NA TRBJ2-1 TRBV4-3 TRBD1 TGCGCCAGCAGCCAAGCCGGGACAGGGGTCCCCTACAATGAGCAGTTCTTC CASSQAGTGVPYNEQFF
NA TRBJ2-3 TRBV29-1 NA TGCAGCGTTGTGGGTAGCAGGCGGGGCACAGATACGCAGTATTTT CSVVGSRRGTDTQYF
once TRBJ2-7 TRBV10-1 TRBD2 TGCGCCAGCAGTGAGGGTCTAGCGGGGGCCTACGAGCAGTACTTC CASSEGLAGAYEQYF